The 25 T cell receptor beta chains reported below all come from one sample, sequenced in a study of cytomegalovirus exposure and HLA in healthy donors. This PCR relied on a set of 60 Vbeta primers and 13 Jbeta primers. The protocol was immunoSEQ multiplex PCR, while the TCRdb copy is restricted to in-frame clones and leaves out a portion. The sample shows tens of thousands of clones, about 68% of them seen only once. Sequencing was carried out using PBMCs. Receptor source: a woman aged 45-65 years in good health and CMV-seropositive.

This clone was counted once. The rearrangement links TRBV19 to TRBJ1-5; 7 bases fit TRBD1. The CDR3 has 15 amino acids. Trimming at V came to 2 bases and at J to 2 bases, leaving 3 bases not matched to a gene. Germline V CDR1 and CDR2: LNHDA, SQIVND (reference sequence). In nucleotides, the CDR3 is TGTGCCAGTAGTATAAGACAGGGAGGCAATCAGCCCCAGCATTTT. As protein: CASSIRQGGNQPQHF. Filled out from reference TRBV19 and TRBJ1-5, the complete variable domain reads DGGITQSPKYLFRKEGQNVTLSCEQNLNHDAMYWYRQDPGQGLRLIYYSQIVNDFQKGDIAEGYSVSREKKESFPLTVTSAQKNPTAFYLCASSIRQGGNQPQHFGDGTRLSIL.

V is TRBV5-1 and J is TRBJ1-1; 11 bases align to TRBD1. The CDR3 is made up of 15 amino acids. The germline CDR1 and CDR2 sequences are SGHRS and YFSETQ. The V segment lost 4 bases and the J segment 2 bases; nucleotides outside the gene matches: 4. The CDR3 reads CASSRTGGENTEAFF. The CDR3 DNA reads TGCGCCAGCAGCCGGACAGGGGGCGAAAACACTGAAGCTTTCTTT.

This chain joins TRBV4-1 and TRBJ1-4, with D possibly matching TRBD1 (5 bases). Germline lookup yields CDR1 MGHRA and CDR2 YSYEKL. The CDR3 has 13 amino acids. Trimming shortened V by 0 bases and J by 7 bases, and 6 bases separated the two germline ends. CDR3 bases: TGCGCCAGCAGCCAAGAACAGGCTGAAAAACTGTTTTTT. The encoded protein is CASSQEQAEKLFF.

The chain uses TRBV9 and TRBJ1-1; D is undetermined. The germline V gene encodes CDR1 SGDLS and CDR2 YYNGEE. CDR3 size: 14 residues. V lost 0 bases, J lost 3 bases, and 9 bases lay in between. CDR3 region: CASSVGVTDTEAFF. Here the CDR3 DNA reads TGTGCCAGCAGCGTAGGGGTGACTGACACTGAAGCTTTCTTT.

The genes are TRBV2 and TRBJ2-7; a possible D gene is TRBD1 (6 bases). V lost 0 bases and J 2 bases, leaving 14 bases between the germline ends. The germline gives CDR1 SNHLY, CDR2 FYNNEI. The CDR3 has 16 amino acids. The CDR3, as DNA: TGTGCCAGCAGTGAAGCAACGGGACAACGACCCTACGAGCAGTACGTC. The encoded protein is CASSEATGQRPYEQYV.

This clone appeared a few times. The chain couples TRBV11-2 to TRBJ1-1; no definite D call. V was trimmed by 8 bases and J by 1 base, leaving 8 bases between them. The CDR3 is made up of 12 amino acids. Germline V lookup: CDR1 SGHAT, CDR2 FQNNGV. CDR3 protein: CASGEGNTEAFF. The DNA of the CDR3 is TGTGCCAGCGGAGAGGGGAACACTGAAGCTTTCTTT.

The chain recombines TRBV5-1 with TRBJ2-3; 9 positions agree with TRBD2. Germline CDR1 is SGHRS and CDR2 is YFSETQ. The CDR3 totals 18 residues. V shed 0 bases, J shed 4 bases, and the junction held 12 bases outside the gene matches. CDR3 DNA sequence: TGCGCCAGCAGCTTGGATTATGCGCGGGGGGGCCAATCAGATACGCAGTATTTT. Translating gives CASSLDYARGGQSDTQYF.

V gene TRBV15 combines with J gene TRBJ2-5; TRBD2 matches at 7 bases. The CDR3 spans 16 residues. Germline CDR1 and CDR2: LNHNV and YYDKDF (reference sequence). V was clipped by 3 bases and J by 5 bases; unmatched bases: 12. This CDR3 is CATSSLKGGGGETQYF. The CDR3 DNA is TGTGCCACCAGCAGCCTAAAGGGCGGGGGAGGCGAGACCCAGTACTTC.

This rearrangement joins TRBV6-5 to TRBJ1-1; no clear D. V was shortened by 4 bases and J by 1 base, with 10 bases between the two germline ends. Germline V gene lookup returns CDR1 MNHEY and CDR2 SVGAGI. The length of the CDR3 is 14 residues. The CDR3 DNA sequence: TGTGCCAGCAGTTTGATTCGGAGGAACACTGAAGCTTTCTTT. Translation: CASSLIRRNTEAFF.

CDR3 in amino acids: CASSVNSGTEAFF. CDR3 sequence (DNA): TGTGCCAGCAGCGTAAACAGTGGAACTGAAGCTTTCTTT. The rearrangement joins TRBV9 to TRBJ1-1; D gene uncertain. There are 13 residues in the CDR3. V was pared by 1 base and J by 5 bases, with 9 bases between. CDR1 is SGDLS, CDR2 YYNGEE, per germline.

V is TRBV1 and J is TRBJ1-2; the table gives TRBD1 as D, unverified against the DNA. TRBV1 is termed a pseudogene. The CDR3 is 15 amino acids. The CDR3 coding sequence is TGCACCAGCAGCCAACAAACAGGGGGTTCCGGTGGCTACACCTTC. It specifies CTSSQQTGGSGGYTF.

The rearrangement uses TRBV7-2 and TRBJ1-2; perhaps TRBD1 as D (6 bases). This CDR3 comprises 12 residues. Germline V CDR1 and CDR2: SGHTA, FQGNSA. Between the trimmed V and J ends, which lost 5 bases and 4 bases, there was a span of 8 bases. CDR3 in DNA: TGTGCCAGCAGCCCAGGGGCCTATGGCTACACCTTC. Translated: CASSPGAYGYTF.

As concerns this clone: The sample holds other DNA sequences that translate to the same CDR3. The chain uses TRBV7-9 and TRBJ1-1; maybe TRBD1 (5 bases). Trimming cost V 1 base and J 0 bases, with 6 bases left between them. Germline CDR1 is SEHNR and CDR2 is FQNEAQ (reference sequence). The CDR3 contains 14 residues. The CDR3 sequence is CASSLGGLNTEAFF. In DNA, the CDR3 is TGTGCCAGCAGCTTAGGGGGCCTGAACACTGAAGCTTTCTTT.

This chain uses TRBV19 with TRBJ2-1, with 8 bases aligning to TRBD1. The germline gives CDR1 LNHDA, CDR2 SQIVND (reference sequence). The CDR3 has 15 amino acids. The ends lost 2 bases at V and 8 bases at J; junction bases unmatched: 8. CDR3 protein: CASSIQGQVVDEQFF. In nucleotides, the CDR3 is TGTGCCAGTAGTATACAGGGACAGGTAGTCGATGAGCAGTTCTTC.

This rearrangement joins TRBV6-5 to TRBJ2-1; a possible D gene is TRBD2 (5 bases). Deletions cut 0 bases from V and 8 bases from J, with 14 bases between. The CDR3 spans 15 residues. Germline values: CDR1 MNHEY, CDR2 SVGAGI. The CDR3 bases are TGTGCCAGCAGTTACTCATCCGGGCGGGCCCATGAGCAGTTCTTC. Translating it yields CASSYSSGRAHEQFF.

This chain connects TRBV5-1 to TRBJ1-3; D is unclear. The CDR3 is 16 residues long. V gave up 3 bases and J gave up 4 bases, with 17 bases separating them. The germline gives CDR1 SGHRS, CDR2 YFSETQ. DNA of the CDR3: TGCGCCAGCAGCTCCCGGGAACGACAAGAAGGAAACACCATATATTTT. This gives the protein CASSSRERQEGNTIYF.

The rearrangement joins TRBV9 to TRBJ1-6; D is unclear. The CDR3 runs to 16 residues. From germline, CDR1 is SGDLS and CDR2 YYNGEE. V was shortened by 0 bases and J by 7 bases, with 14 bases between the two germline ends. CDR3 in DNA: TGTGCCAGCAGCGTAGAAGTCGGCGGAGTCAATTCACCCCTCCACTTT. This sequence encodes CASSVEVGGVNSPLHF. Full variable domain (outside the CDR3, taken from reference TRBV9 and TRBJ1-6): DSGVTQTPKHLITATGQRVTLRCSPRSGDLSVYWYQQSLDQGLQFLIQYYNGEERAKGNILERFSAQQFPDLHSELNLSSLELGDSALYFCASSVEVGGVNSPLHFGNGTRLTVT.

The V gene is TRBV29-1, the J gene TRBJ1-2; D may be TRBD1 (5 bases). Between the trimmed V and J ends, which lost 7 bases and 7 bases, there was a span of 13 bases. Germline assignment: CDR1 SQVTM and CDR2 ANQGSEA. CDR3 size: 11 residues. The CDR3 is CSGETAPGYTF. The CDR3 DNA reads TGCAGCGGCGAGACAGCGCCTGGCTACACCTTC.

A few counts support this clone. The rearrangement joins TRBV19 to TRBJ2-5; TRBD2 aligns across 7 bases. CDR3 length equals 13 residues. V dropped 10 bases and J dropped 4; count of bases not matched to a gene: 9. Germline CDR1 is LNHDA and CDR2 is SQIVND (reference sequence). Written as DNA, the CDR3 is TGTGCCACCCGCCCCCGGGGGGTAGAGACCCAGTACTTC. This translates into CATRPRGVETQYF.

The rearrangement joins TRBV19 to TRBJ2-2; 8 bases agree with TRBD2. The CDR3 spans 19 residues. V trimming: 6 bases; J trimming: 2 bases; junction bases outside the gene matches: 17. Germline CDR1 reads LNHDA; CDR2 reads SQIVND (reference sequence). CDR3 in amino acids: CASSSLTGGFLYNTGELFF. The CDR3 bases are TGTGCCAGTAGCAGCCTAACGGGGGGGTTTCTTTACAACACCGGGGAGCTGTTTTTT. Together with reference TRBV19 and TRBJ2-2, the CDR3 gives the full variable domain: DGGITQSPKYLFRKEGQNVTLSCEQNLNHDAMYWYRQDPGQGLRLIYYSQIVNDFQKGDIAEGYSVSREKKESFPLTVTSAQKNPTAFYLCASSSLTGGFLYNTGELFFGEGSRLTVL.

The chain employs TRBV19 and TRBJ2-1; maybe TRBD2 (5 bases). Germline assignment: CDR1 LNHDA and CDR2 SQIVND (reference sequence). The CDR3 is made up of 14 amino acids. V was cut by 4 bases and J by 7 bases, with 14 bases left in between. The CDR3 here is CASSTSLAENEQFF. The DNA of the CDR3 is TGTGCCAGTAGTACTAGCCTAGCCGAAAATGAGCAGTTCTTC.

The chain links TRBV7-9 to TRBJ1-1; 8 bases align to TRBD1. Losses at the gene ends were 5 bases for V and 4 bases for J; bases not matched to a gene: 6. The CDR3 is 14 amino acids. The germline gives CDR1 SEHNR, CDR2 FQNEAQ (reference sequence). CDR3 in amino acids: CASSDRGRFTEAFF. The CDR3, as DNA: TGTGCCAGCAGCGACAGGGGTAGATTCACTGAAGCTTTCTTT.

This chain links TRBV6-5 with TRBJ1-2; D ambiguous. The CDR3 runs to 11 residues. V was shortened by 5 bases and J by 8 bases, with 9 bases between the two germline ends. Germline CDR1 and CDR2: MNHEY and SVGAGI. DNA for the CDR3: TGTGCCAGCAGTGAAGTCGAGGGCTACACCTTC. Its protein is CASSEVEGYTF.

The chain carries TRBV5-6 and TRBJ2-5; D is possibly TRBD2 (6 bases). Trimming shortened V by 1 base and J by 5 bases, and 15 bases separated the two germline ends. CDR1 and CDR2 from the germline V gene are SGHDT and YYEEEE. The CDR3 extends over 15 amino acids. The CDR3 loop is CASSLSEGPGETQYF. The CDR3 nucleotides are TGTGCCAGCAGCTTGTCGGAGGGCCCTGGGGAGACCCAGTACTTC.

The V call is TRBV27, the J call TRBJ2-1; 9 bases fit TRBD2. The germline V gene has CDR1 MNHEY and CDR2 SMNVEV (reference sequence). The CDR3 loop spans 16 amino acids. V lost 0 bases to trimming and J lost 7 bases; unmatched junction nucleotides: 7. DNA for the CDR3: TGTGCCAGCAGTTTATCCGGCGGGGGGGCTAGAAATGAGCAGTTCTTC. Translated: CASSLSGGGARNEQFF.